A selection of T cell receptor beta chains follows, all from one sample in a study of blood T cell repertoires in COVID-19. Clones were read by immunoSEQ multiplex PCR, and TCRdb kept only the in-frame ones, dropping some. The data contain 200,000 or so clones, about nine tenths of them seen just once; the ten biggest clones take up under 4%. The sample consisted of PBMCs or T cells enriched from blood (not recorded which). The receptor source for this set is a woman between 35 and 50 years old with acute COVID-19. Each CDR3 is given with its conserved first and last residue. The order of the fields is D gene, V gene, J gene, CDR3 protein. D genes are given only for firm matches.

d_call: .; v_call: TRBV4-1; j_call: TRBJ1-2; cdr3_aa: CASSLIAVTQAGYTF
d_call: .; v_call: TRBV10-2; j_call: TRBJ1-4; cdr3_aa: CASGPAAGDEKLFF
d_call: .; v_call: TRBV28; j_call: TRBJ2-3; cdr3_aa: CASSWNGEGEDTQYF
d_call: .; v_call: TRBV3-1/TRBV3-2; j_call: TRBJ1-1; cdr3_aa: CASSQRVTGDTEAFF
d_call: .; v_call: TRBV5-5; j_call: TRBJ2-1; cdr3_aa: CASSRRDYNEQFF
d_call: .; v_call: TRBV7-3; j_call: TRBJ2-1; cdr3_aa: CASSQYTRYNEQFF
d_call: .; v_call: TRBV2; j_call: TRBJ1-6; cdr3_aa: CASRLPSSYNSPLHF
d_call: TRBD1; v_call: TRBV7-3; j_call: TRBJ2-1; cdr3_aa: CASSLGQGAMNEQFF
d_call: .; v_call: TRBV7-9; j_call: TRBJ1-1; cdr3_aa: CASSLTGDSEAFF
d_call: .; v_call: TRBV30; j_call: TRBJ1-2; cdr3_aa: CAWRAGIGDLNYGYTF
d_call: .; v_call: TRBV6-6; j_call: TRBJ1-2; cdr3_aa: CASSSRGFYGYTF
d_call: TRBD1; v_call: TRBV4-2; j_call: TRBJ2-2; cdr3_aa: CASSQEGYRGSTGELFF
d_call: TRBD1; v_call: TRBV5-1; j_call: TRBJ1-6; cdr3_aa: CASSSPGQGHNSPLHF
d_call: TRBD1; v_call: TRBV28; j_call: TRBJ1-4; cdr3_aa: CASSDRGRSEKLFF
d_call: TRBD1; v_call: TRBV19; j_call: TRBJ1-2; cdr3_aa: CASSIVGPDRERHGYTF
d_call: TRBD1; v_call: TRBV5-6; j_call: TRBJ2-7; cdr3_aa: CASRQGAREQYF
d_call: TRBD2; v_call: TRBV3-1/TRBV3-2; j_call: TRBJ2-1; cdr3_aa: CASSQFNLASGGNEQFF
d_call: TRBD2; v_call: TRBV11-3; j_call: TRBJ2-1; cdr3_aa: CASSKVAGGEQFF
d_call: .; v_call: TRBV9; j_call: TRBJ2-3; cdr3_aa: CASSVGAGTSVYF
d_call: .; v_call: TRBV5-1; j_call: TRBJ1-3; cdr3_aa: CASSSSSLAGVAGNTIYF
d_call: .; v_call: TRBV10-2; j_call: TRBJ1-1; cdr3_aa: CASSEVEATRNTEAFF
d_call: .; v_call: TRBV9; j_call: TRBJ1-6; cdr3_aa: CASSDRSSPLHF
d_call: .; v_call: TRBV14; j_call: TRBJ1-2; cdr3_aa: CASSQDLMTGYGYTF
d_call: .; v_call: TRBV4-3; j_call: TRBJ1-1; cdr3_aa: CASSDGTEVSEAFF
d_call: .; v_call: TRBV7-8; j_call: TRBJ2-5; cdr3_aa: CASSFGGGDYTETQYF
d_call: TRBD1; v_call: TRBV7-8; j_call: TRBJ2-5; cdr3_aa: CASSSRGGSPQQETQYF
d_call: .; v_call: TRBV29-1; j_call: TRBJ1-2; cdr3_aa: CSVPGVRTDGYTF
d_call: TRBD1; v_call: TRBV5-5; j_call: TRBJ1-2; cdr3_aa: CASSAGQVEFSYGYTF
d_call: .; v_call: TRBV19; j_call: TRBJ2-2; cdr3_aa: CASSPGTLHTGELFF
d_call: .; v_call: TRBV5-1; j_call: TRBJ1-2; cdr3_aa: CASSPDLGDYGYTF
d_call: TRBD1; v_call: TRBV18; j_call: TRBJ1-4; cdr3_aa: CASSPRFGQGNEKLFF
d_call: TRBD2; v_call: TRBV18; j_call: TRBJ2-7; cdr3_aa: CASSPPGGLAGDYPYEQYF
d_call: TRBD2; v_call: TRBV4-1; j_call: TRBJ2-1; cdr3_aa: CASSQVTGGSIYNEQFF
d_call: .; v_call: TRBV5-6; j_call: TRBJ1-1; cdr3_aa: CASSASMNTEAFF
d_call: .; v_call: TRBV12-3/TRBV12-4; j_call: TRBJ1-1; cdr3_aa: CASSLRGEHKAFF
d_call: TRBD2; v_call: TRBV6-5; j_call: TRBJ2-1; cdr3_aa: CASIRAGYNEQFF
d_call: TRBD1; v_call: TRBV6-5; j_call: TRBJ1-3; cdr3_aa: CASNGDRRNTIYF
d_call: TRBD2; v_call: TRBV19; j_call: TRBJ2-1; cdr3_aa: CASSIKAGGTYNEQFF
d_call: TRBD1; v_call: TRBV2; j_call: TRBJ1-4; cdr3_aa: CAGIRDRGNEKLFF
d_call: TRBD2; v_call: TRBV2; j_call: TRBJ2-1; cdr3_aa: CASSELASGGSYNEQFF
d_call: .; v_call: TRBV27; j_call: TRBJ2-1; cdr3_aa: CASSLHGTPTYNEQFF
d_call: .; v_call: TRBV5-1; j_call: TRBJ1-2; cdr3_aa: CASRYREGDGYTF
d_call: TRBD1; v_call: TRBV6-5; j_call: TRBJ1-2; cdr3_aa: CASSRGTGGDGYTF
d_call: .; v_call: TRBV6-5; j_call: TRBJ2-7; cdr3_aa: CASSYGQYEQYF
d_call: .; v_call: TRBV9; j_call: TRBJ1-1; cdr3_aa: CASSLADSGTEAFF
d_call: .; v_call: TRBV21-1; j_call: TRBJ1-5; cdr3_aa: CASSRRGIHSNQPQHF
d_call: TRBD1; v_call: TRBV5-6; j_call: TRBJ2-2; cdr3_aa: CASSYETGSGTGELFF
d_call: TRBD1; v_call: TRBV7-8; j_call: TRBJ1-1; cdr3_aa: CASSFDRDTEAFF